This T cell receptor beta chain was observed in a study of T cells in narcolepsy (dated by TCRdb to 2017 to 2018). Concerning the study at large: Patients with narcolepsy type 1 or type 2 (NT1, NT2) and healthy control donors were enrolled in the study. To look for autoreactive T cells in narcolepsy patients that target self-antigens of hypocretin neurons (hypocretin, TRIB2), the study used TCR Vbeta sequencing to follow clonotypes in blood and CSF.

What the work shows at the level of the full study, not this receptor alone: HCRT-specific and TRIB2-specific autoreactive clonotypes were highlighted in plots that compared CD4+ T cell clonotypes in CSF versus blood from the same patient. According to the report, autoreactive clonotypes were detected serially in the blood of the same patients and of different patients, but not in healthy controls. Numbers of sequenced blood memory CD4+ clonotypes were comparable, with averages of approximately 40,000 in patients and 33,354 in controls. Certain blood memory CD4+ repertoires from patients and controls had no sequences that matched autoreactive T cell clones.

Receptor amplification or capture employed the immunoSEQ multiplex PCR assay. TCRdb stores this immuneACCESS table with in-frame sequences only. Part of the clones is absent; in the studies checked, under half of the shortfall reflects unresolved V genes, and no reason is known for the rest. The sample table contains tens of thousands of clones; only one count was recorded for around 82% of them. The ten biggest clones cover about 3.4% of the sample. This clone was detected once. No cognate antigen has been identified for it. Base qualities are not provided; no much larger clone lies one nucleotide away. For TCR Vbeta sequencing, memory CD4+ T cells were sorted ex vivo from the peripheral blood of both healthy controls and narcolepsy patients. Clipping removes 1 base from V and 7 bases from J, with 10 as the unmatched junction base count. The germline V gene specifies SGHDT as CDR1 and YYEEEE as CDR2. The CDR3 starts with the cysteine, ends with the phenylalanine, and has 15 residues. Just CDR3 DNA is preserved here, 45 bases in frame from base 1.

The chain is encoded by TRBV5-6 joined to TRBJ1-2, and 7 bases in between align with TRBD1. This clonotype was obtained from a human donor with narcolepsy. Sequencing input: CD45RA- memory CD4+ T cells from PBMCs. The sample's cell subset or site, from its label and the paper: memory T cells sorted ex vivo from peripheral blood. The nucleotide sequence is given as TGTGCCAGCAGCTTGTCCCCGACAGGGAGGGGTGGCTACACCTTC. Its protein product is CASSLSPTGRGGYTF.